The 22 T cell receptor beta chains reported below all come from one sample, sequenced in a study of OX40 agonist ivuxolimab in advanced cancers. This table comes from immunoSEQ multiplex PCR, and its TCRdb copy is limited to in-frame clones, with some not included. Among around 67,000 clones listed, 70% to 90% were seen once. This material consisted of CD4+ or CD8+ T cells sorted from blood, taken in a trial of the OX40 agonist ivuxolimab. The receptors originated from an adult with an advanced solid tumor such as melanoma, head and neck, liver or kidney cancer.

V and J are TRBV5-8 and TRBJ2-5, with 10 bases matching TRBD2. V was clipped by 3 bases and J by 4 bases; unmatched bases: 12. The CDR3 is made up of 17 amino acids. Germline V gene sequence: CDR1 SGHTS, CDR2 YDEGEE. The CDR3 reads CASSWAGLAGVRETQYF. CDR3 DNA sequence: TGTGCCAGCAGCTGGGCTGGTCTAGCGGGAGTACGAGAGACCCAGTACTTC.

This chain joins TRBV25-1 and TRBJ1-1; D gene uncertain. Trimming took off 2 bases at V and 7 bases at J, with 5 bases between the two ends. The CDR3 is made up of 11 amino acids. From germline, CDR1 is MGHDK and CDR2 SYGVNS. For the CDR3, the DNA is TGTGCCAGCAGTGAAGGTTATGAAGCTTTCTTT. Translating gives CASSEGYEAFF.

V is TRBV7-9 and J is TRBJ2-5, with a tentative D call TRBD2 (5 bases). This CDR3 contains 14 residues. Germline loops: CDR1 SEHNR, CDR2 FQNEAQ (reference sequence). Trimming cost V 0 bases and J 4 bases, with 9 bases left between them. The CDR3 DNA reads as TGTGCCAGCAGCTTAGCGCTGGGAGCAGAGACCCAGTACTTC. Protein: CASSLALGAETQYF. The whole variable domain, filled in from reference TRBV7-9 and TRBJ2-5, reads DTGVSQNPRHKITKRGQNVTFRCDPISEHNRLYWYRQTLGQGPEFLTYFQNEAQLEKSRLLSDRFSAERPKGSFSTLEIQRTEQGDSAMYLCASSLALGAETQYFGPGTRLLVL.

The V call is TRBV7-8, the J call TRBJ1-5; tentatively, D is TRBD1 (6 bases). The ends were cut back, 2 bases at V and 2 bases at J, with 10 bases in the middle. The CDR3 totals 15 residues. Germline assignment: CDR1 SGHVS and CDR2 FQNEAQ. The DNA for the CDR3 is TGTGCCAGCAGCTTACAGGGGAGCCGCAATCAGCCCCAGCATTTT. This gives the protein CASSLQGSRNQPQHF.

The V call is TRBV19, the J call TRBJ1-2; 8 nucleotides match TRBD1. The CDR3 totals 13 residues. The J segment lost 7 bases and the V segment lost 7 bases, leaving 8 bases of the junction unmatched. The germline V gene has CDR1 LNHDA and CDR2 SQIVND (reference sequence). The CDR3 region has the DNA TGTGCCAGTAACACCGACAGGGGCTCTGGCTACACCTTC. Protein: CASNTDRGSGYTF.

The chain carries TRBV19 and TRBJ1-2; TRBD1 matches at 8 bases. J gave up 1 base and V 7 bases, and 14 bases lay outside the gene matches. Germline V CDR1 and CDR2: LNHDA, SQIVND (reference sequence). The CDR3 sequence is 17 residues long. CDR3 nucleotide sequence: TGTGCCAGTACCCATCCGGGCGGGACAGGAGATAACTATGGCTACACCTTC. Residues: CASTHPGGTGDNYGYTF.

The chain links TRBV19 to TRBJ2-7; tentatively, D is TRBD1 (5 bases). CDR1 and CDR2 from the germline V gene are LNHDA and SQIVND (reference sequence). The CDR3 is 13 residues long. The germline V and J ends were trimmed by 2 bases and 2 bases, with 7 bases remaining between them. The CDR3 DNA reads as TGTGCCAGTAGTATAACAGGAACCTACGAGCAGTACTTC. Amino acids: CASSITGTYEQYF.

The V gene is TRBV14, the J gene TRBJ1-6; 7 nucleotides line up with TRBD1. This CDR3 is built from 14 residues. Germline CDR1 is SGHDN and CDR2 is FVKESK. Unmatched junction bases numbered 1, after V lost 3 bases and J lost 5 bases. The CDR3 region has the DNA TGTGCCAGCAGCCAGGGGACAGATAATTCACCCCTCCACTTT. Translating it yields CASSQGTDNSPLHF.

This rearrangement joins TRBV7-2 to TRBJ2-5; unclear D gene. Germline lookup yields CDR1 SGHTA and CDR2 FQGNSA. Trimming removed 1 base at V and 7 bases at J, with 10 bases between. This CDR3 is 13 amino acids long. The CDR3 sequence: CASSLGSQRTQYF. The CDR3, as DNA: TGTGCCAGCAGCTTAGGATCCCAGAGGACCCAGTACTTC. The full variable domain, rest sourced from reference TRBV7-2 and TRBJ2-5, is GAGVSQSPSNKVTEKGKDVELRCDPISGHTALYWYRQSLGQGLEFLIYFQGNSAPDKSGLPSDRFSAERTGGSVSTLTIQRTQQEDSAVYLCASSLGSQRTQYFGPGTRLLVL.

The J gene is TRBJ1-3, the V gene TRBV9; D gene unclear. The CDR3 extends over 16 amino acids. Trimming removed 5 bases from V and 0 bases from J, with 15 bases in between. Germline assignment: CDR1 SGDLS and CDR2 YYNGEE. The CDR3 protein is CASSEGGGFSGNTIYF. The CDR3 DNA is TGTGCCAGCAGTGAGGGCGGAGGCTTCTCTGGAAACACCATATATTTT.

The chain combines TRBV7-2 with TRBJ1-1, with D possibly being TRBD1 (6 bases). The V gene's germline CDR1 is SGHTA and CDR2 FQGNSA. Deletions cut 5 bases from V and 1 base from J, with 8 bases between. There are 13 residues in the CDR3. CDR3 in amino acids: CASSRQENTEAFF. CDR3 in DNA: TGTGCCAGCAGCCGACAGGAGAACACTGAAGCTTTCTTT.

The chain couples TRBV27 to TRBJ2-7; 16 nucleotides align to TRBD2. This CDR3 has 17 amino acids. V trimming: 3 bases; J trimming: 6 bases; junction bases outside the gene matches: 8. Germline V gene sequence: CDR1 MNHEY, CDR2 SMNVEV (reference sequence). CDR3 DNA sequence: TGTGCCAGCAGTTTCAGGGGACTAGCGGGAGGGGGTGGCGAGCAGTACTTC. Protein product: CASSFRGLAGGGGEQYF.

The chain carries TRBV5-4 and TRBJ2-5; 9 bases line up with TRBD2. After removal of 0 bases from V and 6 bases from J, the junction contained 6 bases not matched to a gene. The CDR3 extends over 15 amino acids. Germline-derived CDR1 and CDR2 are SGHNT and YYREEE (reference sequence). In DNA, the CDR3 is TGTGCCAGCAGCTTGGGGAGCGGGGGGTTGAAGACCCAGTACTTC. Its protein is CASSLGSGGLKTQYF.

CDR3 nucleotide sequence: TGTGCCAGCAGCCGGACAGATGAAAAACTGTTTTTT. Translation: CASSRTDEKLFF. V usage is TRBV7-9 and J usage is TRBJ1-4, with a weak D call TRBD1 (6 bases). From germline, CDR1 is SEHNR and CDR2 FQNEAQ (reference sequence). V gave up 5 bases and J gave up 6 bases, with 7 bases separating them. The CDR3 spans 12 residues.

The J gene is TRBJ2-2, the V gene TRBV7-8; 10 positions match TRBD2. J was trimmed by 0 bases and V by 5 bases; bases with no gene match: 6. Germline V gene data show CDR1 as SGHVS and CDR2 as FQNEAQ. CDR3 size: 17 residues. CDR3 region: CASSRTLAGPNTGELFF. The CDR3 DNA reads as TGTGCCAGCAGCCGCACACTAGCGGGACCGAACACCGGGGAGCTGTTTTTT. The full variable domain, its missing parts supplied by reference TRBV7-8 and TRBJ2-2, is GAGVSQSPRYKVAKRGQDVALRCDPISGHVSLFWYQQALGQGPEFLTYFQNEAQLDKSGLPSDRFFAERPEGSVSTLKIQRTQQEDSAVYLCASSRTLAGPNTGELFFGEGSRLTVL.

This sequence joins TRBV7-6 and TRBJ2-7, with 9 bases fitting TRBD2. Trimming cost V 0 bases and J 5 bases; bases outside gene matches: 11. The germline CDR1 and CDR2 sequences are SGHVS and FNYEAQ. This CDR3 contains 17 residues. CDR3 sequence (DNA): TGTGCCAGCAGCTTAGCCCCCCGTAGCGGGAGTGGCAACGAGCAGTACTTC. Amino acids: CASSLAPRSGSGNEQYF.

This sequence joins TRBV11-2 and TRBJ2-7; no clear D gene. V lost 0 bases and J lost 10, with 22 bases in between. CDR1 is SGHAT and CDR2 is FQNNGV in the germline V gene. The CDR3 is made up of 16 amino acids. CDR3 DNA sequence: TGTGCCAGCAGCTTAGATCTTGACGCGCGAGGCGTACACCAGTACTTC. It translates to CASSLDLDARGVHQYF.

The gene calls are TRBV2 and TRBJ1-5; 9 nucleotides align to TRBD1. J gave up 1 base and V 5 bases, and 3 bases lay outside the gene matches. The germline V gene has CDR1 SNHLY and CDR2 FYNNEI. There are 15 residues in the CDR3. CDR3: CASSRDRVSNQPQHF. The CDR3 DNA sequence: TGTGCCAGCAGTAGGGACAGGGTAAGCAATCAGCCCCAGCATTTT. Variable domain in full (rest from reference TRBV2 and TRBJ1-5): EPEVTQTPSHQVTQMGQEVILRCVPISNHLYFYWYRQILGQKVEFLVSFYNNEISEKSEIFDDQFSVERPDGSNFTLKIRSTKLEDSAMYFCASSRDRVSNQPQHFGDGTRLSIL.

The chain employs TRBV2 and TRBJ2-7, with D possibly being TRBD1 (5 bases). The CDR3 extends over 14 amino acids. CDR1 is SNHLY and CDR2 is FYNNEI in the germline V gene. Trimming removed 3 bases at V and 7 bases at J, with 16 bases between. Written as DNA, the CDR3 is TGTGCCAGCAGTGAGGTATGGGGCCTTGGGGAGCAGTACTTC. Translated: CASSEVWGLGEQYF.

V gene TRBV7-2 combines with J gene TRBJ2-6; D gene unclear. From germline, CDR1 is SGHTA and CDR2 FQGNSA. Trimming pared 5 bases from V and 2 bases from J, leaving 10 bases between. CDR3 length: 15 amino acids. The CDR3 region has the DNA TGTGCCAGCAGCGCTGGCGGAGCTGGGGCCAACGTCCTGACTTTC. Translating it yields CASSAGGAGANVLTF.

This clone has a single count. The chain uses TRBV7-2 and TRBJ1-3; a weak D match, TRBD1 (5 bases). Per the germline V gene, CDR1 is SGHTA and CDR2 is FQGNSA. The CDR3 contains 16 residues. The ends were cut back, 1 base at V and 0 bases at J, with 10 bases in the middle. This CDR3 is CASSLEGQYSGNTIYF. In DNA form, the CDR3 reads TGTGCCAGCAGCTTAGAGGGGCAATACTCTGGAAACACCATATATTTT. The full variable domain, in which reference TRBV7-2 and TRBJ1-3 provide the parts outside the CDR3, is GAGVSQSPSNKVTEKGKDVELRCDPISGHTALYWYRQSLGQGLEFLIYFQGNSAPDKSGLPSDRFSAERTGGSVSTLTIQRTQQEDSAVYLCASSLEGQYSGNTIYFGEGSWLTVV.

This clone has just one count. The chain couples TRBV4-3 to TRBJ1-2, with a possible D match to TRBD1 (5 bases). The germline V and J ends were trimmed by 0 bases and 0 bases, with 11 bases remaining between them. The CDR3 sequence is 16 residues long. Germline V CDR1 and CDR2: LGHNA, YSLEER. This CDR3 reads CASSQDRSRANYGYTF. CDR3 DNA: TGCGCCAGCAGCCAAGATCGCAGCAGGGCTAACTATGGCTACACCTTC.